These 20 T cell receptor beta chains share one sample of origin, sequenced in a study of PD-1 blockade in classical Hodgkin lymphoma. The protocol was immunoSEQ multiplex PCR, while the TCRdb copy is restricted to in-frame clones and leaves out a portion. The sample consists of some 18,000 clones, 82% of them appearing once. All the patients suffered relapse after autologous stem cell transplantation, and brentuximab vedotin exposure differed. This specimen consisted of peripheral blood mononuclear cells (PBMCs), obtained before the second cycle of nivolumab. These receptors originate from a human donor with classical Hodgkin lymphoma.

This clone was seen only once. The rearrangement links TRBV5-1 to TRBJ1-1, with TRBD1 matching over 7 bases. J gave up 3 bases and V 2 bases, and 7 bases lay outside the gene matches. CDR3 size: 15 residues. Per the germline V gene, CDR1 is SGHRS and CDR2 is YFSETQ. This chain's CDR3 is CASSFRAGGHTEAFF. Here the CDR3 DNA reads TGCGCCAGCAGCTTCCGGGCAGGGGGGCACACTGAAGCTTTCTTT.

This chain uses TRBV5-1 with TRBJ2-1, with 16 positions matching TRBD2. Trimming cost V 4 bases and J 0 bases; bases outside gene matches: 7. Germline CDR1 reads SGHRS; CDR2 reads YFSETQ. The CDR3 has 19 amino acids. CDR3 sequence: CASSGAGTSGGASYNEQFF. In nucleotides, the CDR3 is TGCGCCAGCAGCGGTGCTGGGACTAGCGGGGGGGCCTCCTACAATGAGCAGTTCTTC.

This chain joins TRBV11-2 and TRBJ2-3; TRBD2 is a possible D gene (6 bases). V lost 1 base, J lost 2 bases, and 19 bases lay in between. The V gene's germline CDR1 is SGHAT and CDR2 FQNNGV. The CDR3 covers 18 residues. The CDR3 nucleotides read TGTGCCAGCAGCTTAGTGACTAGTCCAATCATAAACACAGATACGCAGTATTTT. Its translation: CASSLVTSPIINTDTQYF.

The chain has TRBV7-2 and TRBJ1-1; D ambiguous. V lost 3 bases and J 5 bases, leaving 10 bases between the germline ends. This CDR3 spans 13 amino acids. Germline V gene lookup returns CDR1 SGHTA and CDR2 FQGNSA. The CDR3 bases are TGTGCCAGCAGCTTCGAGGGATGGACTGAAGCTTTCTTT. Amino acid sequence: CASSFEGWTEAFF.

The gene calls are TRBV15 and TRBJ2-1, with D maybe TRBD1 (5 bases). The CDR3 loop spans 14 amino acids. V lost 3 bases to trimming and J lost 10 bases, with 16 bases between them. Looked up from germline, CDR1 is LNHNV and CDR2 is YYDKDF (reference sequence). CDR3 sequence (DNA): TGTGCCACCAGCAGGGACACCTTATCCCGGGAGCAGTTCTTC. It encodes CATSRDTLSREQFF.

This rearrangement joins TRBV7-9 to TRBJ2-2; D is perhaps TRBD1 (6 bases). Trimming removed 6 bases from V and 5 bases from J, with 25 bases in between. The germline V gene has CDR1 SEHNR and CDR2 FQNEAQ (reference sequence). The CDR3 has 18 residues. The CDR3 reads CASRPRHSTGLRTGELFF. In DNA form, the CDR3 reads TGTGCCAGCAGACCCCGCCATTCGACAGGTCTTAGGACCGGGGAGCTGTTTTTT.

V gene TRBV7-9 combines with J gene TRBJ2-1; 7 nucleotides agree with TRBD1. V dropped 1 base and J dropped 4; count of bases not matched to a gene: 7. This CDR3 contains 16 residues. In germline, CDR1 is SEHNR, CDR2 FQNEAQ (reference sequence). This chain's CDR3 is CASSLGIGGLYNEQFF. CDR3 sequence (DNA): TGTGCCAGCAGCTTAGGCATAGGGGGCCTATACAATGAGCAGTTCTTC.

The rearrangement uses TRBV5-6 and TRBJ1-1; D is possibly TRBD1 (6 bases). This CDR3 comprises 14 residues. Looked up from germline, CDR1 is SGHDT and CDR2 is YYEEEE. V was clipped by 3 bases and J by 4 bases, with 13 bases between them. The CDR3 loop reads CASSSTGLRTEAFF. The CDR3 DNA follows: TGTGCCAGCAGCTCAACAGGGTTGCGCACTGAAGCTTTCTTT.

This chain links TRBV4-2 with TRBJ2-7, with a possible D match to TRBD2 (6 bases). This CDR3 is built from 16 residues. The V end lost 0 bases, the J end lost 2 bases, and 14 bases lay between the germline ends. Germline V gene lookup returns CDR1 LGHNA and CDR2 YNFKEQ. CDR3 region: CASSQEGAGTAYEQYF. The CDR3 DNA reads as TGTGCCAGCAGCCAAGAAGGGGCGGGAACTGCCTACGAGCAGTACTTC.

The chain recombines TRBV6-1 with TRBJ2-1; D ambiguous. V was cut by 6 bases and J by 9 bases, with 9 bases left in between. This CDR3 is built from 11 residues. The germline V gene encodes CDR1 MNHNS and CDR2 SASEGT. Written as DNA, the CDR3 is TGTGCCAGCAGCCTCCTGGGTGAGCAGTTCTTC. The encoded protein is CASSLLGEQFF.

This clone has a handful of counts. This chain uses TRBV19 with TRBJ1-1; unclear D gene. CDR1 LNHDA and CDR2 SQIVND come from the germline V gene (reference sequence). V was clipped by 3 bases and J by 4 bases, with 12 bases between them. This CDR3 contains 14 residues. The CDR3 DNA sequence: TGTGCCAGTAGTATCACCGGGCCGCGCACTGAAGCTTTCTTT. The encoded protein is CASSITGPRTEAFF.

The chain links TRBV28 to TRBJ2-7; 7 positions match TRBD1. The junction had 4 bases not matched to a gene; V was cut back by 3 bases and J by 2 bases. This CDR3 is built from 14 residues. Germline CDR1 and CDR2: MDHEN and SYDVKM. The CDR3 here is CASSLTGPPYEQYF. The CDR3 nucleotides are TGTGCCAGCAGTTTGACAGGGCCTCCCTACGAGCAGTACTTC.

V usage is TRBV19 and J usage is TRBJ2-5, with D perhaps being TRBD1 or TRBD2 (6 bases each). V was pared by 6 bases and J by 5 bases, with 22 bases between. Germline CDR1 and CDR2: LNHDA and SQIVND (reference sequence). The CDR3 is made up of 16 amino acids. The DNA of the CDR3 is TGTGCCAGTAGCGACACTCTCCGGGGGCTAGGGGAGACCCAGTACTTC. Amino acid sequence: CASSDTLRGLGETQYF.

V and J are TRBV7-3 and TRBJ2-5, with D possibly TRBD1 on 6 matching bases. Germline V CDR1 and CDR2: SGHTA, FQGTGA. Trimming shortened V by 2 bases and J by 5 bases, and 12 bases separated the two germline ends. The CDR3 spans 14 residues. The CDR3 DNA reads TGTGCCAGCAGCTTACGTGGGGGCACGGAGACCCAGTACTTC. Translating it yields CASSLRGGTETQYF.

This clone was seen once. J is TRBJ2-7 and V is TRBV18; TRBD1 is a possible D gene (5 bases). V lost 6 bases to trimming and J lost 7 bases, with 19 bases between them. This CDR3 spans 14 amino acids. Germline V lookup: CDR1 KGHSH, CDR2 LQKENI. In nucleotides, the CDR3 is TGTGCCAGCTCCCCTACTGGACACTCTGGGGAGCAGTACTTC. Protein product: CASSPTGHSGEQYF.

CDR3 loop: CASSFGQGGDEQYF. CDR3 sequence (DNA): TGTGCCAGCAGCTTCGGACAGGGAGGAGACGAGCAGTACTTC. The rearrangement uses TRBV5-8 and TRBJ2-7, with 8 bases that match TRBD1. V lost 2 bases and J lost 5; bases outside the gene matches: 6. Germline CDR1 reads SGHTS; CDR2 reads YDEGEE. The CDR3 runs 14 residues.

The chain has TRBV6-5 and TRBJ1-1, with TRBD1 identical over 7 bases. Unmatched junction bases numbered 5, after V lost 5 bases and J lost 2 bases. This CDR3 is built from 14 residues. Germline assignment: CDR1 MNHEY and CDR2 SVGAGI. The CDR3 here is CASSETGINTEAFF. CDR3 coding DNA: TGTGCCAGCAGTGAGACAGGGATTAACACTGAAGCTTTCTTT.

The CDR3 bases are TGTGCCAGCAGCTTCTGGTGGGAAACAGACTACTATGGCTACACCTTC. Amino acid sequence: CASSFWWETDYYGYTF. The chain has TRBV11-3 and TRBJ1-2; unclear D gene. CDR3 length equals 16 residues. Germline assignment: CDR1 SGHNT and CDR2 YENEEA. V lost 3 bases and J lost 3, with 17 bases in between.

The chain couples TRBV5-3 to TRBJ1-6, with D tentatively TRBD1 (6 bases). TRBV5-3 falls under the ORF class, with uncertain function. The CDR3 is 12 residues long. V dropped 1 base and J dropped 18 bases, with 14 bases sitting between them. CDR3 coding DNA: TGTGCCAGAAGCTTGCAAGGGGGAAATGGCCACTTT. Its protein is CARSLQGGNGHF.

This chain links TRBV10-3 with TRBJ1-1; TRBD1 agrees at 7 bases. Trimming removed 10 bases from V and 5 bases from J; junction bases left unmatched: 7. CDR3 length: 12 amino acids. Germline-derived CDR1 and CDR2 are ENHRY and SYGVKD. The CDR3 protein is CATYRGGTEAFF. CDR3 DNA: TGTGCCACCTACAGGGGCGGGACTGAAGCTTTCTTT.